Following are 9 T cell receptor beta chains from one sample sequenced in a study of naive and memory T cell subsets. Two oligonucleotides, mixed equimolar, formed the beta constant-region primer covering TRBC1 and TRBC2. MiXCR was run by TCRdb on the UMI-ligation and nested PCR reads, yielding one entry per CDR3 protein. This table holds 77,000 or so distinct CDR3 sequences, approximately 14% found once. Sequenced input: central memory CD4+ T cells from blood. The receptors shown here come from a human donor in good health.

This clonotype was counted at least ten times. The gene calls are TRBV20-1 and TRBJ2-3, with D hard to call. The V end was cut by 6 bases, the J end by 5 bases, with 9 bases between. Germline V gene data show CDR1 as DFQATT and CDR2 as SNEGSKA (reference sequence). This CDR3 spans 11 amino acids. The CDR3 DNA is TGCAGTGCGAGCCGGATAGATACGCAGTATTTT. It translates to CSASRIDTQYF.

About this clonotype itself: Just one base apart from a much larger clone, this may be a read error. The V gene is TRBV6-5, the J gene TRBJ2-2; 8 positions agree with TRBD2. After removal of 8 bases from V and 1 base from J, the junction contained 9 bases not matched to a gene. Germline V gives CDR1 MNHEY, CDR2 SVGAGI. CDR3 length: 16 residues. CDR3 sequence: CASGRNAGGNTGELFF. DNA of the CDR3: TGTGCCAGCGGACGCAATGCGGGAGGGAACACCGGGGAGCTGTTTTTT.

This clonotype has a handful of counts. The genes are TRBV12-3 or TRBV12-4 and TRBJ1-1; TRBD1 matches 7 bases. The V segment lost 1 base and the J segment 11 bases; nucleotides outside the gene matches: 10. This CDR3 comprises 14 residues. CDR3 in amino acids: CASSLERRTGWAFF. In DNA, the CDR3 is TGTGCCAGCAGTTTAGAGCGACGGACAGGATGGGCTTTCTTT.

The chain links TRBV2 to TRBJ2-7, with D perhaps TRBD1 (6 bases). The CDR3 spans 14 residues. Per the germline V gene, CDR1 is SNHLY and CDR2 is FYNNEI. Trimming cost V 4 bases and J 1 base, with 11 bases left between them. CDR3 loop: CASSGDTSSYEQYF. CDR3 DNA: TGTGCCAGCAGTGGGGACACCTCTTCCTACGAGCAGTACTTC.

This clonotype was picked up a small number of times. The gene calls are TRBV7-3 and TRBJ2-5; tentative D call: TRBD1 (6 bases). Germline assignment: CDR1 SGHTA and CDR2 FQGTGA. This CDR3 is 13 amino acids long. V lost 5 bases and J 1 base, leaving 8 bases between the germline ends. CDR3 loop: CASSETGQETQYF. The CDR3 DNA sequence: TGTGCCAGCAGCGAGACAGGCCAAGAGACCCAGTACTTC. Based on the CDR3 plus reference TRBV7-3 and TRBJ2-5, the full variable domain is GAGVSQTPSNKVTEKGKYVELRCDPISGHTALYWYRQSLGQGPEFLIYFQGTGAADDSGLPNDRFFAVRPEGSVSTLKIQRTERGDSAVYLCASSETGQETQYFGPGTRLLVL.

A few counts support this clonotype. This chain links TRBV20-1 with TRBJ2-1; 9 bases are a match to TRBD1. V shed 5 bases and J 0 bases; nucleotides not matched to a gene: 8. This CDR3 comprises 16 residues. The V gene's germline CDR1 is DFQATT and CDR2 SNEGSKA (reference sequence). The CDR3 coding sequence is TGCAGTGCTTCTGGACAGGGGCAGGGCTCCTACAATGAGCAGTTCTTC. Its protein product is CSASGQGQGSYNEQFF.

This clonotype was observed a few times. The chain joins TRBV6-4 to TRBJ2-4; 9 bases map to TRBD1. Germline CDR1 reads MRHNA; CDR2 reads SNTAGT. The CDR3 is 16 amino acids. The J segment lost 8 bases and the V segment lost 5 bases, leaving 13 bases of the junction unmatched. The CDR3 here is CASSTPPGQGGDIQYF. The CDR3 region has the DNA TGTGCCAGCAGTACGCCCCCGGGACAGGGCGGAGACATTCAGTACTTC.

This clonotype has more than one count but fewer than ten. The rearrangement links TRBV2 to TRBJ2-7; D is ambiguous. V lost 4 bases and J 3 bases, leaving 7 bases between the germline ends. The CDR3 has 12 residues. Germline V gene data show CDR1 as SNHLY and CDR2 as FYNNEI. The DNA for the CDR3 is TGTGCCAGCAGTGGCGCTAACTACGAGCAGTACTTC. This encodes CASSGANYEQYF. The whole variable domain, filled in from reference TRBV2 and TRBJ2-7, reads EPEVTQTPSHQVTQMGQEVILRCVPISNHLYFYWYRQILGQKVEFLVSFYNNEISEKSEIFDDQFSVERPDGSNFTLKIRSTKLEDSAMYFCASSGANYEQYFGPGTRLTVT.

This clonotype was recorded at least ten times. The rearrangement links TRBV30 to TRBJ2-4, with 7 bases identical to TRBD2. This CDR3 comprises 11 residues. V shed 3 bases and J 8 bases; nucleotides not matched to a gene: 1. The germline CDR1 and CDR2 sequences are GTSNPN and SVGIG (reference sequence). CDR3 amino acids: CAWSRGDIQYF. Written as DNA, the CDR3 is TGTGCCTGGAGCCGGGGGGACATTCAGTACTTC.